Each of the 16 T cell receptor beta chains below was sequenced from the same sample in a study of long-term antiretroviral therapy in people with HIV. Survey-level immunoSEQ v3.0 assays were run. Assay: immunoSEQ multiplex PCR; the TCRdb copy retains only in-frame clones and omits some. The data show fewer than 25,000 clones, around 82% seen once. Sequencing was performed on unsorted PBMCs, taken at the start of antiretroviral therapy. Source of these receptors: a man aged 50-59 years with HIV.

This chain uses TRBV7-9 with TRBJ1-1; TRBD1 is a possible D gene (5 bases). Per germline, CDR1 SEHNR and CDR2 FQNEAQ (reference sequence). Trimming removed 4 bases at V and 1 base at J, with 13 bases between. The CDR3 has 15 residues. The CDR3 DNA reads as TGTGCCAGCAGCTCCGGGGGATGGGGGAACACTGAAGCTTTCTTT. This gives the protein CASSSGGWGNTEAFF.

The chain couples TRBV27 to TRBJ2-7; D perhaps matches TRBD1 (6 bases). This CDR3 has 17 residues. Germline V gives CDR1 MNHEY, CDR2 SMNVEV (reference sequence). The V gene lost 3 bases and the J gene lost 2 bases, with 20 bases spanning the gap. The CDR3 bases are TGTGCCAGCAGTTTGGTTCTTGTCCACAGGGTACCCTACGAGCAGTACTTC. Translation gives CASSLVLVHRVPYEQYF.

The chain has TRBV4-3 and TRBJ2-1; a possible D gene is TRBD1 (6 bases). V was trimmed by 5 bases and J by 0 bases, leaving 8 bases between them. This CDR3 is built from 14 residues. Germline lookup yields CDR1 LGHNA and CDR2 YSLEER. The CDR3 nucleotides read TGCGCCAGCAGCGGACAGAGCTCCTACAATGAGCAGTTCTTC. This translates into CASSGQSSYNEQFF.

The V call is TRBV18, the J call TRBJ1-6, with D maybe TRBD1 (5 bases). Germline CDR1 is KGHSH and CDR2 is LQKENI. V shed 6 bases and J shed 9 bases, with 18 bases lying between them. This CDR3 has 15 residues. The CDR3 here is CASSPSGDSGSPLHF. The CDR3 bases are TGTGCCAGCTCCCCTTCGGGGGATTCAGGTTCACCCCTCCACTTT.

The gene calls are TRBV2 and TRBJ2-7; 8 nucleotides align to TRBD2. Germline trimming cut 1 base from V and 4 bases from J; bases unmatched to any gene: 6. Germline V lookup: CDR1 SNHLY, CDR2 FYNNEI. The CDR3 length is 15 residues. CDR3 sequence reads: CASSEGTSPYYEQYF. The CDR3 bases are TGTGCCAGCAGTGAAGGGACTAGCCCTTATTACGAGCAGTACTTC.

The V and J genes are TRBV7-3 and TRBJ1-1; D call uncertain. V lost 1 base to trimming and J lost 2 bases, with 8 bases between them. The CDR3 contains 14 residues. CDR1 and CDR2 (germline): SGHTA, FQGTGA. The CDR3 here is CASSLSPDNTEAFF. The CDR3 nucleotides are TGTGCCAGCAGCTTAAGTCCAGACAACACTGAAGCTTTCTTT.

The V call is TRBV29-1, the J call TRBJ2-5; 13 nucleotides match TRBD2. V lost 4 bases and J lost 5; bases outside the gene matches: 7. Per the germline V gene, CDR1 is SQVTM and CDR2 is ANQGSEA. The CDR3 runs to 15 residues. In DNA form, the CDR3 reads TGCAGCGTTGCGACTAGCGGGGGGCTCAGGGAGACCCAGTACTTC. It specifies CSVATSGGLRETQYF.

This chain uses TRBV12-5 with TRBJ2-5; D is unclear. The J call may be incorrect, as the DNA end agrees better with TRBJ2-7. The CDR3 spans 12 residues. Germline lookup yields CDR1 LGHNT and CDR2 FRNRAP. The CDR3 here is CASGSVTYEQYF. In DNA form, the CDR3 reads TGTGCTAGTGGTTCCGTTACCTACGAGCAGTACTTC.

V usage is TRBV11-3 and J usage is TRBJ2-7, with 7 bases fitting TRBD2. V was pared by 4 bases and J by 5 bases, with 8 bases of the junction left unmatched. The CDR3 spans 14 residues. Germline loops: CDR1 SGHNT, CDR2 YENEEA. The CDR3 loop is CASSYLGGGHEQYF. CDR3 sequence (DNA): TGTGCCAGCAGCTACCTGGGGGGGGGACACGAGCAGTACTTC.

The chain combines TRBV28 with TRBJ1-1, with 9 bases lining up with TRBD1. Germline V CDR1 and CDR2: MDHEN, SYDVKM. The length of the CDR3 is 15 residues. After removal of 4 bases from V and 1 base from J, the junction contained 4 bases not matched to a gene. CDR3 sequence (DNA): TGTGCCAGCAGTTCCCGGGACAGGGAGAACACTGAAGCTTTCTTT. It specifies CASSSRDRENTEAFF.

This chain uses TRBV4-3 with TRBJ1-4, with 9 bases identical to TRBD1. The V segment lost 1 base and the J segment 0 bases; nucleotides outside the gene matches: 3. CDR3 length: 17 residues. Germline loops: CDR1 LGHNA, CDR2 YSLEER. CDR3 sequence: CASSQGTGGATNEKLFF. Written as DNA, the CDR3 is TGCGCCAGCAGCCAAGGCACAGGGGGCGCAACTAATGAAAAACTGTTTTTT.

In the case of this clone: The germline gene is not matched at one end of the junction; a read error may be the cause. V and J are TRBV9 and TRBJ2-6; either TRBD1 or TRBD2 may fit D (5 bases each). Germline values: CDR1 SGDLS, CDR2 YYNGEE. This CDR3 spans 18 amino acids. CDR3 in DNA: TGTGCCAGCAGCTTCTCCCCGGGACGGCGCTCTAGGGCCAACGTCCTGACTTTC. It encodes CASSFSPGRRSRANVLTF.

The chain joins TRBV28 to TRBJ2-2; 9 bases align to TRBD2. The CDR3 contains 16 residues. Germline V CDR1 and CDR2: MDHEN, SYDVKM. Trimming at V came to 5 bases and at J to 8 bases, leaving 12 bases not matched to a gene. CDR3 sequence reads: CASSSSGSGAGGELFF. CDR3 sequence (DNA): TGTGCCAGCAGTAGTAGCGGGAGTGGCGCGGGTGGGGAGCTGTTTTTT.

The V and J genes are TRBV7-9 and TRBJ2-7; D is undetermined. Germline values: CDR1 SEHNR, CDR2 FQNEAQ (reference sequence). The ends were cut back, 1 base at V and 2 bases at J, with 12 bases in the middle. The CDR3 runs 15 residues. The CDR3 region is CASSLDPMPTYEQYF. CDR3 sequence (DNA): TGTGCCAGCAGCTTAGATCCCATGCCCACCTACGAGCAGTACTTC.

The J gene is TRBJ2-1, the V gene TRBV5-1; D is unclear. Trimming left V 5 bases short and J 5 bases short, with 17 bases between. Germline loops: CDR1 SGHRS, CDR2 YFSETQ. The length of the CDR3 is 15 residues. CDR3 residues: CASRPDRQVNNEQFF. DNA for the CDR3: TGCGCCAGCAGGCCAGACCGTCAGGTTAACAATGAGCAGTTCTTC.

V is TRBV7-3 and J is TRBJ2-5; TRBD1 matches at 10 bases. CDR1 is SGHTA, CDR2 FQGTGA, per germline. The CDR3 covers 15 residues. V shed 2 bases and J 4 bases; nucleotides not matched to a gene: 4. CDR3 nucleotides: TGTGCCAGCAGCTTAGACGGGACAGGGGCAGAGACCCAGTACTTC. Amino acid sequence: CASSLDGTGAETQYF.